This T cell receptor (beta chain) was observed in a study of regulatory and conventional T cells in RAG deficiency. Findings and limits, study-wide: Treg unique TCR beta sequences were approximately 100-fold fewer in Omenn syndrome and CID/AS patients than controls.

Concerning this clone: Its antigen is as yet unknown.

The sorted conventional CD4+ T cells were CD25-low and CD127-high, with genomic DNA sequenced. In germline, CDR1 is MNHNS, CDR2 SASEGT. Trimming took 6 bases from V and 0 from J, leaving 14 bases between them. The CDR3 has 15 residues. Clones were read by immunoSEQ multiplex PCR, and TCRdb kept only the in-frame ones, dropping some. The sample records 22,000 or so clones, just under 95% being singletons. The data also belong to a second study, concerning regulatory T cells. Turning to that study: Primers: 52 TRBV forward and 13 TRBJ reverse.

The origin of this receptor is a human donor in good health. The sequenced material came from CD4+ T cells sorted from blood. The rearrangement uses TRBV6-1 and TRBJ1-1; maybe TRBD1 (5 bases). The CDR3, as DNA: TGTGCCAGCAGGACGGGGCCGGGTCTGAACACTGAAGCTTTCTTT. Translating gives CASRTGPGLNTEAFF.